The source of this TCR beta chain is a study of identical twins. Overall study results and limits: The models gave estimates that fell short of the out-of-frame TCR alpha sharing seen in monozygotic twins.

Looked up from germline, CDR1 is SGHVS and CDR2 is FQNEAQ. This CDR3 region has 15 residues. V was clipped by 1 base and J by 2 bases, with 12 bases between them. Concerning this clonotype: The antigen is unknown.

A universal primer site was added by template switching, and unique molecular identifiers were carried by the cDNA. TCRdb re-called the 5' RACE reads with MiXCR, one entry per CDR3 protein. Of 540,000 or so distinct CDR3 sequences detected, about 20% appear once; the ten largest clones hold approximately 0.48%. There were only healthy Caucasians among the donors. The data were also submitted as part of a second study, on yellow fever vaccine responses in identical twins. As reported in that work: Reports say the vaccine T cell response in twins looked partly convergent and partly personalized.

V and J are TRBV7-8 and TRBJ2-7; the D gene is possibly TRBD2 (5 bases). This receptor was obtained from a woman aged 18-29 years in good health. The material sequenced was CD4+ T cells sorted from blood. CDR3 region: CASSLGATGTYEQYV. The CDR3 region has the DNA TGTGCCAGCAGCTTAGGAGCGACCGGGACCTACGAGCAGTACGTC.